Below are 26 T cell receptor beta chains sequenced from a single sample in a study of T cells in women clearing cervical HPV infection. The data were produced by immunoSEQ multiplex PCR, yet TCRdb's version contains in-frame clones alone and is incomplete. This listing includes 31,000 or so clones. Sequencing was done on a sample of blood buffy coat. The receptors were sampled from a woman aged 18 to 69 with a cervical HPV16 infection that either progressed to CIN3+ or cleared (not recorded which).

Notes on this clone: Coverage ceases 3 residues before the CDR3 finishes, and the germline J gene fills in the end. The V and J genes are TRBV7-9 and TRBJ2-4; no definite D call. Germline CDR1 is SEHNR and CDR2 is FQNEAQ (reference sequence). The CDR3 sequence is 13 residues long. The sequenced part of the CDR3 DNA is TGTGCCAGCAGCTTAGACTTTAGCTATGGT. Its translation: CASSLDFSYG. The CDR3 reads in full as CASSLDFSYGQYF.

Of note for this clone: From the germline J gene comes the end of the CDR3, since the read stops 3 residues before it. The gene calls are TRBV6-1 and TRBJ1-1; D gene unclear. CDR3 length: 14 amino acids. Germline V gives CDR1 MNHNS, CDR2 SASEGT. The CDR3 loop is CASSEGRRLGEAFF. CDR3 DNA (partial): TGTGCCAGCAGTGAAGGCAGGAGGCTCGGCGAA.

In terms of frequency, this clone is medium-sized (0.01 to 0.1%). The read comes to an end 3 residues before the CDR3 does, leaving the germline J gene to fill in the end. This rearrangement joins TRBV4-1 to TRBJ1-2; 7 bases map to TRBD1. This CDR3 has 14 amino acids. With 0 bases clipped from V and 6 bases from J, the junction kept 4 bases outside the gene matches. Germline values: CDR1 MGHRA, CDR2 YSYEKL. The CDR3 is CASSQEQGPNGYTF. CDR3 DNA, as far as it was read: TGCGCCAGCAGCCAAGAACAGGGGCCCAATGGC.

Points on this clone: The CDR3 end is not reached by the read, which stops 3 residues before it; the germline J gene fills it in. The J gene is TRBJ2-3, the V gene TRBV4-1; 11 nucleotides agree with TRBD2. The J segment lost 5 bases and the V segment lost 4 bases, leaving 11 bases of the junction unmatched. The germline CDR1 and CDR2 sequences are MGHRA and YSYEKL. The CDR3 totals 17 residues. Incomplete CDR3 DNA: TGCGCCAGCAGCCGGCTCCCACTAGCGGGGGTGAGAGATACG. Residues: CASSRLPLAGVRDT. The entire CDR3 protein is CASSRLPLAGVRDTQYF.

A note on this clone: The read gets to within 3 residues of the CDR3 end, and the germline J gene fills in the rest. The rearrangement uses TRBV7-3 and TRBJ2-1, with 11 nucleotides matching TRBD2. CDR1 is SGHTA, CDR2 FQGTGA, per germline. The CDR3 runs 14 residues. Trimming took 5 bases from V and 9 from J; bases not matched to a gene: 6. The CDR3 is CASSPTSGSIEQFF. CDR3 bases read: TGTGCCAGCAGCCCTACTAGCGGGAGTATTGAG.

The DNA read from the CDR3 is TGCAGTGCTAGAGGGGATAGCGGGAGAGAGACG. Protein sequence: CSARGDSGRET. The complete CDR3 protein is CSARGDSGRETQYF. The chain links TRBV20-1 to TRBJ2-3; 9 bases are shared with TRBD2. The CDR3 goes on 3 residues after the read ends, and that part is filled in from the germline J gene. The CDR3 is 14 residues long. Germline-derived CDR1 and CDR2 are DFQATT and SNEGSKA (reference sequence).

In the case of this clone: Coverage ceases 3 residues before the CDR3 finishes, and the germline J gene fills in the end. The chain recombines TRBV19 with TRBJ2-2; TRBD1 matches at 9 bases. V gave up 5 bases and J gave up 1 base; unmatched junction bases: 5. In germline, CDR1 is LNHDA, CDR2 SQIVND (reference sequence). This CDR3 has 16 amino acids. CDR3 DNA, as far as it was read: TGTGCCAGTAGTGGATACAGGGGGCGGAACACCGGGGAG. Translated, it gives CASSGYRGRNTGE. The entire CDR3 sequence reads CASSGYRGRNTGELFF.

Here the CDR3 reads CSARGGTLLTQYF. CDR3 DNA (partial): TGCAGTGCTAGAGGGGGGACTTTGCTTACG. The rearrangement links TRBV20-1 to TRBJ2-3; perhaps TRBD2 as D (6 bases). The read falls 3 residues short of the CDR3 end, and the missing part is taken from the germline J gene. The germline V and J ends were trimmed by 1 base and 8 bases, with 13 bases remaining between them. There are 13 residues in the CDR3. Germline CDR1 and CDR2: DFQATT and SNEGSKA (reference sequence).

A note on this clone: The read terminates 3 residues before the CDR3 end, so the remaining end is supplied by the germline J gene. The J gene is TRBJ2-3, the V gene TRBV20-1; a possible D gene is TRBD2 (6 bases). The CDR3 has 15 residues. CDR1 is DFQATT, CDR2 SNEGSKA, per germline (reference sequence). V dropped 3 bases and J dropped 0 bases, with 13 bases sitting between them. CDR3 DNA, as far as it was read: TGCAGTGCTAGTCGCGGGATTGCTAGCACAGATACG. This codes for CSASRGIASTDT. The whole CDR3 protein is CSASRGIASTDTQYF.

In regard to this clone: Read coverage stops 3 residues before the CDR3 terminus; the germline J gene supplies the remainder. The V call is TRBV27, the J call TRBJ2-1, with D perhaps TRBD2 (7 bases). In germline, CDR1 is MNHEY, CDR2 SMNVEV (reference sequence). V gave up 5 bases and J gave up 5 bases, with 16 bases separating them. This CDR3 has 15 amino acids. The CDR3 sequence is CASSLRGGGHNEQFF. The sequenced CDR3 bases are TGTGCCAGCAGTCTCCGAGGGGGAGGGCACAATGAG.

Concerning this clone itself: The CDR3 goes on 3 residues after the read ends, and that part is filled in from the germline J gene. The V and J genes are TRBV27 and TRBJ2-5; D is perhaps TRBD1 (6 bases). The germline V gene encodes CDR1 MNHEY and CDR2 SMNVEV (reference sequence). Trimming left V 6 bases short and J 7 bases short, with 18 bases between. CDR3 length: 14 amino acids. CDR3 protein: CASRPWGEGGTQYF. The part of the CDR3 DNA that was read is TGTGCCAGCAGACCCTGGGGAGAAGGGGGGACC.

The sequenced part of the CDR3 DNA is TGTGCCAGCAGTTACGGGACAGGGATAGGAGAGACC. Its translation is CASSYGTGIGET. The full CDR3 protein is CASSYGTGIGETQYF. The chain links TRBV6-2 or TRBV6-3 to TRBJ2-5, with 9 bases lining up with TRBD1. The DNA ends 3 residues before the CDR3 does, and the rest of the CDR3 is filled in from the germline J gene. The V gene end was trimmed by 2 bases and the J gene end by 4 bases; junction bases not matched to a gene: 5. The CDR3 totals 15 residues. In germline, CDR1 is MNHEY, CDR2 SVGEGT.

Concerning this clone: Coverage ceases 3 residues before the CDR3 finishes, and the germline J gene fills in the end. The gene calls are TRBV18 and TRBJ1-1; 7 bases match TRBD1. Trimming took 4 bases from V and 5 from J; bases not matched to a gene: 10. In germline, CDR1 is KGHSH, CDR2 LQKENI. CDR3 length equals 15 residues. The chain's CDR3 is CASSRAEGATTEAFF. CDR3 bases read: TGTGCCAGCTCACGGGCTGAGGGGGCGACTACTGAA.

About this clone: The sequence runs out 3 residues before the end of the CDR3; the remainder is reconstructed from the germline J gene. The chain has TRBV2 and TRBJ1-1; the match to TRBD1 covers 7 bases. The CDR3 extends over 14 amino acids. Germline V gene sequence: CDR1 SNHLY, CDR2 FYNNEI. Losses at the gene ends were 6 bases for V and 1 base for J; bases not matched to a gene: 5. The CDR3 here is CASRWDSANTEAFF. The CDR3 DNA, read in part, is TGTGCCAGCAGGTGGGACAGCGCGAACACTGAA.

In regard to this clone: The read falls 3 residues short of the CDR3 end, and the missing part is taken from the germline J gene. V and J are TRBV20-1 and TRBJ2-3; no clear D. Germline V gives CDR1 DFQATT, CDR2 SNEGSKA (reference sequence). CDR3 length: 15 amino acids. The CDR3 protein is CSARDIPRRSETQYF. The part of the CDR3 DNA that was read is TGCAGTGCTAGAGATATTCCACGGCGGAGTGAGACG.

On this clone: The read terminates 3 residues ahead of where the CDR3 ends, so the germline J gene completes it. This chain links TRBV23-1 with TRBJ1-2; TRBD1 agrees at 7 bases. TRBV23-1 carries the ORF label, with uncertain function. The CDR3 covers 16 residues. V lost 3 bases to trimming and J lost 4 bases; unmatched junction nucleotides: 11. Incomplete CDR3 DNA: TGCGCCAGCAGTCACAGTACGGGACAGCCTCTCTATGGC. It translates to CASSHSTGQPLYG. The entire CDR3 reads CASSHSTGQPLYGYTF.

About this clone itself: The read terminates 3 residues ahead of where the CDR3 ends, so the germline J gene completes it. The chain uses TRBV5-4 and TRBJ1-4; D might be TRBD1 (5 bases). V was trimmed by 4 bases and J by 6 bases, leaving 13 bases between them. Per the germline V gene, CDR1 is SGHNT and CDR2 is YYREEE (reference sequence). The CDR3 covers 14 residues. The sequenced part of the CDR3 DNA is TGTGCCAGCAGCCCCGGACATACGTATGAAAAA. Residues: CASSPGHTYEK. The entire CDR3 is CASSPGHTYEKLFF.

For this clone: The read terminates 3 residues ahead of where the CDR3 ends, so the germline J gene completes it. The rearrangement uses TRBV7-2 and TRBJ2-7; TRBD1 might be the D (6 bases). The CDR3 is made up of 14 amino acids. Germline loops: CDR1 SGHTA, CDR2 FQGNSA. V gave up 5 bases and J gave up 4 bases, with 15 bases separating them. The sequenced CDR3 bases are TGTGCCAGCAGCCAGAGTGGGGGCGGTTACGAG. Translating it yields CASSQSGGGYE. The full CDR3 protein reads CASSQSGGGYEQYF.

Concerning this clone itself: Sequencing ends 3 residues short of the CDR3 end; the germline J gene provides the rest. The V call is TRBV6-1, the J call TRBJ2-5; 10 nucleotides line up with TRBD1. J was trimmed by 5 bases and V by 1 base; bases with no gene match: 7. The CDR3 runs 16 residues. Germline CDR1 and CDR2: MNHNS and SASEGT. The DNA read from the CDR3 is TGTGCCAGCAGTGAAGGAGCGGGACAGGGGTCCGAGACC. Amino acid sequence: CASSEGAGQGSET. The full CDR3 protein reads CASSEGAGQGSETQYF.

Note on this clone: From the germline J gene comes the end of the CDR3, since the read stops 3 residues before it. The chain combines TRBV28 with TRBJ1-2; 8 positions agree with TRBD1. The CDR3 is 15 residues long. Germline lookup yields CDR1 MDHEN and CDR2 SYDVKM. CDR3 sequence reads: CASSFAGQASGGYTF. The DNA read from the CDR3 is TGTGCCAGCAGTTTTGCGGGACAGGCCTCGGGAGGC.

A note on this clone: The CDR3 goes on 3 residues after the read ends, and that part is filled in from the germline J gene. V and J are TRBV29-1 and TRBJ2-1; 9 bases line up with TRBD2. J gave up 7 bases and V 7 bases, and 5 bases lay outside the gene matches. Germline values: CDR1 SQVTM, CDR2 ANQGSEA. There are 12 residues in the CDR3. The CDR3 reads CSGESGGNEQFF. The covered CDR3 bases are TGCAGCGGGGAAAGCGGGGGGAATGAG.

Worth noting for this clone: The read gets to within 3 residues of the CDR3 end, and the germline J gene fills in the rest. The genes are TRBV18 and TRBJ2-3; 13 bases are shared with TRBD2. The CDR3 spans 17 residues. The germline gives CDR1 KGHSH, CDR2 LQKENI. CDR3 bases read: TGTGCCAGCTCATTTTCGGGACTAGCGGGAAAAAAAGAGACG. Protein: CASSFSGLAGKKET. The CDR3 in its entirety is CASSFSGLAGKKETQYF.

Notes on this clone: Coverage ceases 3 residues before the CDR3 finishes, and the germline J gene fills in the end. The genes are TRBV7-3 and TRBJ2-3; a possible D gene is TRBD2 (6 bases). The V gene lost 3 bases and the J gene lost 6 bases, with 16 bases spanning the gap. Germline V lookup: CDR1 SGHTA, CDR2 FQGTGA. The CDR3 length is 15 residues. CDR3 bases read: TGTGCCAGCAGCTTTCAGCGGGTCGGTTTGGATACG. Translating gives CASSFQRVGLDT. The whole CDR3 region reads CASSFQRVGLDTQYF.

According to its frequency, this clone is medium-sized. The CDR3 end is not reached by the read, which stops 3 residues before it; the germline J gene fills it in. The rearrangement links TRBV7-6 to TRBJ2-5, with D possibly being TRBD2 (5 bases). Germline V CDR1 and CDR2: SGHVS, FNYEAQ. V was trimmed by 7 bases and J by 5 bases, leaving 17 bases between them. The CDR3 loop spans 14 amino acids. CDR3 loop: CASTNNAGGETQYF. The sequenced part of the CDR3 DNA is TGTGCCAGCACCAACAACGCAGGAGGCGAGACC.

As regards this clone: The read halts 3 residues ahead of the CDR3 end, with the missing end drawn from the germline J gene. The gene calls are TRBV2 and TRBJ2-3, with D perhaps matching TRBD2 (5 bases). The V gene's germline CDR1 is SNHLY and CDR2 FYNNEI. The CDR3 sequence is 16 residues long. The CDR3 protein is CASRAWGSVPQETQYF. Incomplete CDR3 DNA: TGTGCCAGCAGGGCGTGGGGTAGCGTACCTCAAGAGACG.

In regard to this clone: The read is 3 residues too short to cover the CDR3 end, so that end is filled in from the germline J gene. The chain recombines TRBV5-1 with TRBJ2-1, with 8 bases aligning to TRBD2. CDR1 is SGHRS, CDR2 YFSETQ, per germline. J lost 6 bases, V lost 0 bases, and 5 bases had no gene match. The CDR3 consists of 15 residues. This chain's CDR3 is CASSLGAGDVNEQFF. Partial CDR3 DNA: TGCGCCAGCAGCTTGGGAGCGGGAGATGTCAATGAG.